This T cell receptor beta chain was obtained from a study of blood T cell repertoires in COVID-19 (dated by TCRdb to 2018 to 2021). As for the study more broadly: Samples covering the acute and convalescent phases of COVID-19 were provided by collaborators in the United States, Italy and Spain. The sample metadata nearly always contained a de-identified subject ID, COVID-19 status, age in years and sex. Where available, HLA class I and class II types were taken from metadata supplied by the sample provider and were not determined by assay-based typing. The prospective study material was composed of cDNA or gDNA derived from T cells, B-cell-depleted T cells, or PBMCs. Samples came from the ongoing ImmuneRACE study (first 160 participants) plus 1,254 subjects from 6 global collaborators. The repertoires were released in a freely available public database intended as a resource for research on the immune response to SARS-CoV-2. Subjects who had been exposed to COVID-19, were actively infected with it, or had recovered from it provided the deeply sampled blood TCRbeta repertoires that made up the dataset.

Summary of the overall study and its limitations: The amount of clinical and demographic metadata varied by source and participant and was provided uncurated.

With respect to this clone: Its antigen is currently not known. One base away there is no much larger clone; base qualities are not given.

TCRbeta CDR3 regions were amplified from genomic DNA by means of the immunoSEQ Assay, a bias-controlled multiplex PCR. In the authors' own workflow: The number of nucleated cells in each sample was estimated by amplification of reference gene primers within the assay. To quantify the absolute abundance of each unique TCRbeta CDR3 rearrangement, sequence reads were collapsed and filtered. For each sample, productive Simpson clonality was calculated by taking the square root of Simpson's diversity index across productive rearrangements. This is the immuneACCESS table as TCRdb keeps it, with only in-frame sequences that have V and J called. A part of the clones is gone; compared with another copy, unresolved V genes explain less than half, and the rest is unexplained. The D gene and trimming were derived from the DNA, and the V and J assignments and clone size from that table. The sample data list roughly 140,000 clones, and more than 80% of these were observed just once. Approximately 11% of the sample lies in the top ten.

Reading from cysteine to phenylalanine, the CDR3 counts 21 amino acids. Only the CDR3 region is kept as DNA, spanning 63 bases read in frame from base 1. V is pruned by 0 bases and J by 1 base, leaving 17 bases of the junction without a gene match. CDR1 and CDR2 (LGHNA, YSLEER) derive from the germline V gene. Collaborating institutions collected whole blood in K2EDTA tubes following their own protocols. For TCRbeta analysis, collaborator samples were shipped as frozen whole blood, as isolated PBMCs, or as DNA extracted from either sample type. Sample: peripheral blood. This chain joins TRBV4-3 to TRBJ2-1; TRBD2 matches 8 bases in the middle. The origin of this receptor is a woman older than 75 with acute or convalescent COVID-19. The CDR3 region has the sequence CASSQENGRGAVEKSYNEQFF. The DNA reads TGCGCCAGCAGCCAAGAGAACGGGCGGGGGGCGGTGGAAAAGTCCTACAATGAGCAGTTCTTC.